One and the same sample provided the 26 T cell receptor beta chains below, sequenced in a study of blood T cells in healthy people across ages. A sample-barcoded 5' primer and a J-beta primer mix were used in a second PCR of about 7 to 12 cycles. TCRdb independently ran MiXCR on the 5' RACE reads; one entry per CDR3 protein. The table has roughly 1,300,000 distinct CDR3 sequences, approximately 59% seen once. Material: blood. The receptors originated from a man in his late teens or twenties in good health.

The rearrangement uses TRBV15 and TRBJ2-1, with 9 bases fitting TRBD1. The CDR3 is 19 amino acids. Germline CDR1 and CDR2: LNHNV and YYDKDF (reference sequence). The junction had 9 bases not matched to a gene; V was cut back by 0 bases and J by 0 bases. CDR3 loop: CATSRDRPGTGTSYNEQFF. The CDR3 DNA reads TGTGCCACCAGCAGAGATCGGCCAGGGACAGGGACCTCCTACAATGAGCAGTTCTTC.

The CDR3 loop is CSVESRLGGYTF. DNA of the CDR3: TGCAGCGTTGAAAGCCGGCTCGGGGGCTACACCTTC. The rearrangement joins TRBV29-1 to TRBJ1-2; D is undetermined. Germline assignment: CDR1 SQVTM and CDR2 ANQGSEA. V lost 2 bases, J lost 8 bases, and 12 bases lay in between. This CDR3 region has 12 residues. The entire variable domain, with the rest obtained from reference TRBV29-1 and TRBJ1-2, is as follows: SAVISQKPSRDICQRGTSLTIQCQVDSQVTMMFWYRQQPGQSLTLIATANQGSEATYESGFVIDKFPISRPNLTFSTLTVSNMSPEDSSIYLCSVESRLGGYTFGSGTRLTVV.

The V gene is TRBV4-1, the J gene TRBJ1-1; 7 bases are shared with TRBD1. V lost 3 bases, J lost 4 bases, and 5 bases stayed unmatched. The CDR3 is made up of 14 amino acids. Per the germline V gene, CDR1 is MGHRA and CDR2 is YSYEKL. CDR3 sequence (DNA): TGCGCCAGCAGCCACGGGACAGCGGCCACTGAAGCTTTCTTT. Protein product: CASSHGTAATEAFF.

The chain employs TRBV4-2 and TRBJ2-2; 9 positions match TRBD2. This CDR3 region has 13 residues. The V and J ends lost 1 base and 13 bases, in that order; junction bases with no gene match: 4. Per the germline V gene, CDR1 is LGHNA and CDR2 is YNFKEQ. The CDR3 is CASSQVETSGLFF. The CDR3 DNA sequence: TGTGCCAGCAGCCAAGTCGAGACTAGCGGGCTGTTTTTT.

The table lists this clonotype with a count of one. V gene TRBV2 combines with J gene TRBJ2-7; D remains ambiguous. Germline CDR1 and CDR2: SNHLY and FYNNEI. V was clipped by 11 bases and J by 0 bases, with 11 bases between them. The CDR3 has 12 residues. CDR3 nucleotides: TGTGCCTCCCACGGTAGCTCCTACGAGCAGTACTTC. Translated: CASHGSSYEQYF.

The V gene is TRBV7-6, the J gene TRBJ2-5; D is possibly TRBD2 (6 bases). The CDR3 consists of 14 residues. Germline CDR1 reads SGHVS; CDR2 reads FNYEAQ. Trimming took 2 bases from V and 5 from J, leaving 12 bases between them. CDR3 bases: TGTGCCAGCAGCTTATCTTTACGGGGGGAGACCCAGTACTTC. This gives the protein CASSLSLRGETQYF.

This sequence joins TRBV27 and TRBJ1-1; no clear D. Germline V gives CDR1 MNHEY, CDR2 SMNVEV (reference sequence). This CDR3 has 15 amino acids. V gave up 3 bases and J gave up 3 bases, with 14 bases separating them. CDR3: CASSLGLLADTEAFF. In nucleotides, the CDR3 is TGTGCCAGCAGTTTGGGCCTCCTAGCTGACACTGAAGCTTTCTTT.

This rearrangement joins TRBV4-1 to TRBJ1-6; D remains ambiguous. V shed 10 bases and J shed 9 bases, with 13 bases lying between them. CDR1 and CDR2 (germline): MGHRA, YSYEKL. This CDR3 contains 12 residues. The CDR3 nucleotides read TGCGCCACCACGGTGGTCTCTTCACCCCTCCACTTT. It encodes CATTVVSSPLHF.

The genes are TRBV6-2 or TRBV6-3 and TRBJ2-1; tentatively, D is TRBD2 (6 bases). There are 14 residues in the CDR3. The ends were cut back, 6 bases at V and 6 bases at J, with 15 bases in the middle. Germline V CDR1 and CDR2: MNHEY, SVGEGT. This CDR3 is CASSLVGLFNEQFF. In nucleotides, the CDR3 is TGTGCCAGCAGCTTGGTCGGACTATTCAATGAGCAGTTCTTC.

The CDR3 loop is CASSTGPDTQYF. In nucleotides, the CDR3 is TGTGCCAGCAGTACAGGGCCAGATACGCAGTATTTT. The chain links TRBV2 to TRBJ2-3, with D tentatively TRBD1 (6 bases). In germline, CDR1 is SNHLY, CDR2 FYNNEI. V lost 5 bases and J 4 bases, leaving 7 bases between the germline ends. The CDR3 has 12 residues.

The chain recombines TRBV20-1 with TRBJ2-7; TRBD2 aligns across 9 bases. This CDR3 region has 14 residues. Germline V gives CDR1 DFQATT, CDR2 SNEGSKA (reference sequence). Losses at the gene ends were 5 bases for V and 1 base for J; bases not matched to a gene: 6. CDR3 nucleotides: TGCAGTGCTCCAATAGCGGGGGAGTCCTACGAGCAGTACTTC. Translated: CSAPIAGESYEQYF.

The chain recombines TRBV10-3 with TRBJ2-5, with TRBD1 identical over 9 bases. With V trimmed by 2 bases and J by 2 bases, 6 bases remained unmatched. The CDR3 is made up of 16 amino acids. In germline, CDR1 is ENHRY, CDR2 SYGVKD. The CDR3 sequence is CAISEIQGAAQETQYF. In DNA, the CDR3 is TGTGCCATCAGTGAGATACAGGGGGCGGCTCAAGAGACCCAGTACTTC.

The sample holds a few counts of this clonotype. The chain employs TRBV20-1 and TRBJ2-7; D remains ambiguous. This CDR3 comprises 12 residues. Trimming removed 2 bases from V and 6 bases from J, with 11 bases in between. Germline V gene data show CDR1 as DFQATT and CDR2 as SNEGSKA (reference sequence). The CDR3 loop is CSARKGLREQYF. CDR3 DNA sequence: TGCAGTGCTAGAAAAGGCCTCCGCGAGCAGTACTTC.

The rearrangement uses TRBV4-1 and TRBJ2-7; D may be TRBD1 or TRBD2 (5 bases each). Germline CDR1 is MGHRA and CDR2 is YSYEKL. The V end was cut by 2 bases, the J end by 9 bases, with 11 bases between. This CDR3 is 12 amino acids long. The CDR3 nucleotides are TGCGCCAGCAGCCAATCCCGGGACGCGCAGTACTTC. Protein sequence: CASSQSRDAQYF.

In this sample, this clonotype turned up a few times. The chain is built from TRBV5-5 and TRBJ2-5, with TRBD1 identical over 10 bases. CDR3 length equals 15 residues. V gave up 5 bases and J gave up 3 bases; unmatched junction bases: 7. Germline values: CDR1 SGHKS, CDR2 YYEKEE (reference sequence). In DNA, the CDR3 is TGTGCCAGCAGTGAACCGGACAGGGGGAAAGAGACCCAGTACTTC. Its translation is CASSEPDRGKETQYF.

J is TRBJ1-2 and V is TRBV29-1; perhaps TRBD1 as D (5 bases). V dropped 3 bases and J dropped 0 bases, with 14 bases sitting between them. CDR3 size: 15 residues. Germline V gives CDR1 SQVTM, CDR2 ANQGSEA. The CDR3 DNA is TGCAGCGTTGATAGGGGAGGAGGGACTAACTATGGCTACACCTTC. Translation gives CSVDRGGGTNYGYTF.

The CDR3 coding sequence is TGTGCCAGCAGTGAAGCGGGAAGAGGAAGTATAAACTATGGCTACACCTTC. As protein: CASSEAGRGSINYGYTF. This rearrangement joins TRBV2 to TRBJ1-2; no firm D call. This CDR3 has 17 amino acids. The germline V gene encodes CDR1 SNHLY and CDR2 FYNNEI. V was shortened by 0 bases and J by 2 bases, with 16 bases between the two germline ends.

This sequence joins TRBV10-3 and TRBJ2-3, with a tentative D call TRBD1 (6 bases). Germline lookup yields CDR1 ENHRY and CDR2 SYGVKD. The CDR3 has 16 amino acids. The V end was cut by 5 bases, the J end by 0 bases, with 15 bases between. CDR3 DNA sequence: TGTGCCATCAGTTCTCTGGGGGACATTAGCACAGATACGCAGTATTTT. Residues: CAISSLGDISTDTQYF.

A few counts support this clonotype. The chain carries TRBV4-1 and TRBJ1-1; D unclear. Trimming stripped 3 bases from V and 4 bases from J, with 15 bases between. Germline V gene sequence: CDR1 MGHRA, CDR2 YSYEKL. The CDR3 length is 15 residues. The CDR3 DNA follows: TGCGCCAGCAGCCAGCAGGAGTTAATTCCCACTGAAGCTTTCTTT. Amino acid sequence: CASSQQELIPTEAFF.

The chain combines TRBV24-1 with TRBJ2-7; TRBD1 matches at 9 bases. The better agreement between TRBJ2-5 and the DNA end casts doubt on the J call. CDR3 length equals 16 residues. CDR1 is KGHDR and CDR2 is SFDVKD in the germline V gene. The chain's CDR3 is CATSDQGQGLQETQYF. The CDR3 nucleotides are TGTGCCACCAGTGACCAGGGACAGGGCCTTCAAGAGACCCAGTACTTC.

This clonotype was counted a few times. The V and J genes are TRBV9 and TRBJ2-7, with a tentative D call TRBD2 (6 bases). The end of the DNA fits TRBJ2-5 better, so the J call may be wrong. CDR1 and CDR2 from the germline V gene are SGDLS and YYNGEE. CDR3 length: 16 residues. Here the CDR3 reads CASSVASYGGDETQYF. DNA of the CDR3: TGTGCCAGCAGCGTAGCCAGCTACGGCGGGGATGAGACCCAGTACTTC.

This clonotype was picked up a small number of times. V is TRBV19 and J is TRBJ1-2; 12 nucleotides line up with TRBD1. CDR1 LNHDA and CDR2 SQIVND come from the germline V gene (reference sequence). V shed 5 bases and J 4 bases; nucleotides not matched to a gene: 11. This CDR3 comprises 17 residues. The CDR3 region has the DNA TGTGCCAGTAGTCGACTGGGACAGGGGGCGCAGGGCTATGGCTACACCTTC. The encoded protein is CASSRLGQGAQGYGYTF.

The rearrangement links TRBV12-3 or TRBV12-4 to TRBJ1-4; TRBD1 is a possible D gene (6 bases). The CDR3 spans 14 residues. Between the trimmed V and J ends, which lost 5 bases and 10 bases, there was a span of 17 bases. The CDR3 is CASSGGRGGGKLFF. CDR3 in DNA: TGTGCCAGCAGTGGCGGGAGAGGAGGGGGAAAACTGTTTTTT.

The chain is built from TRBV28 and TRBJ2-4; D unresolved. The better agreement between TRBJ2-7 and the DNA end casts doubt on the J call. CDR1 and CDR2 from the germline V gene are MDHEN and SYDVKM. The CDR3 is 13 residues long. The CDR3 coding sequence is TGTGCCAGCAGTTTGTCGATGGTCCACGAGCAGTACTTC. It encodes CASSLSMVHEQYF.

This clonotype was observed at least ten times. The chain uses TRBV6-4 and TRBJ1-5, with D perhaps TRBD1 (6 bases). Trimming took 3 bases from V and 3 from J, leaving 6 bases between them. CDR1 is MRHNA and CDR2 is SNTAGT in the germline V gene. This CDR3 has 13 residues. The CDR3 nucleotides read TGTGCCAGCAGTGAGGGGGCCAATCAGCCCCAGCATTTT. Protein: CASSEGANQPQHF.

The DNA for the CDR3 is TGTGCCAGCCCCCAGGCCCTTCTTCCCAACGAGCAGTACTTC. Translated, it gives CASPQALLPNEQYF. The chain uses TRBV9 and TRBJ2-5, with D unresolved. Near its end, the DNA agrees better with TRBJ2-7, so the J call may be wrong. The V gene's germline CDR1 is SGDLS and CDR2 YYNGEE. This CDR3 comprises 14 residues.